Each of the 11 T cell receptor beta chains below was sequenced from the same sample in a study of cytotoxic CD8 clonotypes in ibrutinib-treated CLL. Sequencing used immunoSEQ multiplex PCR; TCRdb keeps in-frame clones, though not all of them. The sample contains around 310,000 clones, almost 80% of which appear only once. Specimen: PBMCs, collected before ibrutinib treatment. The receptors here all came from a human donor with chronic lymphocytic leukemia.

This chain connects TRBV5-1 to TRBJ2-7; 9 nucleotides align to TRBD1. The germline V gene encodes CDR1 SGHRS and CDR2 YFSETQ. CDR3 length equals 15 residues. Unmatched junction bases numbered 10, after V lost 4 bases and J lost 5 bases. CDR3 nucleotide sequence: TGCGCCAGCAGCGTAGACTGGGACAGGGCCAACGAGCAGTACTTC. Its protein is CASSVDWDRANEQYF.

The V gene is TRBV7-2, the J gene TRBJ2-5; TRBD2 matches at 10 bases. The CDR3 is 16 residues long. The germline CDR1 and CDR2 sequences are SGHTA and FQGNSA. V shed 6 bases, J shed 1 base, and the junction held 8 bases outside the gene matches. The CDR3 DNA is TGTGCCAGCAGGTCTAGACTAGCGGGTATCCAAGAGACCCAGTACTTC. As protein: CASRSRLAGIQETQYF. The full variable domain, rest sourced from reference TRBV7-2 and TRBJ2-5, is GAGVSQSPSNKVTEKGKDVELRCDPISGHTALYWYRQSLGQGLEFLIYFQGNSAPDKSGLPSDRFSAERTGGSVSTLTIQRTQQEDSAVYLCASRSRLAGIQETQYFGPGTRLLVL.

In the case of this clone: This sample also contains other DNA sequences that code for the same CDR3. This chain links TRBV5-1 with TRBJ1-5; D not resolved. Trimming pared 0 bases from V and 3 bases from J, leaving 4 bases between. CDR3 length equals 13 residues. Germline loops: CDR1 SGHRS, CDR2 YFSETQ. The CDR3 DNA reads TGCGCCAGCAGCTTGGGCCCCAATCAGCCCCAGCATTTT. Translating gives CASSLGPNQPQHF.

The chain uses TRBV6-5 and TRBJ2-7; 8 positions match TRBD1. The germline V gene has CDR1 MNHEY and CDR2 SVGAGI. V dropped 5 bases and J dropped 3; count of bases not matched to a gene: 6. The CDR3 has 14 residues. CDR3 residues: CASSARQGNYEQYF. CDR3 sequence (DNA): TGTGCCAGCAGTGCCCGACAGGGGAACTACGAGCAGTACTTC.

V and J are TRBV19 and TRBJ2-5; 8 bases match TRBD2. Germline values: CDR1 LNHDA, CDR2 SQIVND (reference sequence). The CDR3 has 15 amino acids. V lost 10 bases and J lost 5; bases outside the gene matches: 15. The CDR3 region is CATTNRGGVWETQYF. The CDR3 nucleotides read TGTGCCACAACAAACCGGGGGGGCGTTTGGGAGACCCAGTACTTC. Together with reference TRBV19 and TRBJ2-5, the CDR3 gives the full variable domain: DGGITQSPKYLFRKEGQNVTLSCEQNLNHDAMYWYRQDPGQGLRLIYYSQIVNDFQKGDIAEGYSVSREKKESFPLTVTSAQKNPTAFYLCATTNRGGVWETQYFGPGTRLLVL.

A single count supports this clone. The chain carries TRBV27 and TRBJ1-3, with D unresolved. The germline gives CDR1 MNHEY, CDR2 SMNVEV (reference sequence). The CDR3 covers 16 residues. Trimming cost V 5 bases and J 3 bases, with 17 bases left between them. The CDR3 region is CASSTTPTPGGNTIYF. For the CDR3, the DNA is TGTGCCAGCAGTACTACCCCAACTCCCGGTGGAAACACCATATATTTT.

The chain employs TRBV6-5 and TRBJ2-7, with D perhaps matching TRBD1 or TRBD2 (5 bases each). In germline, CDR1 is MNHEY, CDR2 SVGAGI. V was shortened by 5 bases and J by 6 bases, with 20 bases between the two germline ends. CDR3 length: 15 amino acids. The CDR3 nucleotides are TGTGCCAGCAGTGTAACCGGGACCTACGGAGTCGAGCAGTACTTC. Translating it yields CASSVTGTYGVEQYF.

The chain couples TRBV7-6 to TRBJ2-7; TRBD1 might be the D (6 bases). V dropped 2 bases and J dropped 3 bases, with 11 bases sitting between them. The germline CDR1 and CDR2 sequences are SGHVS and FNYEAQ. The CDR3 is made up of 14 amino acids. The CDR3: CASSLTGTDYEQYF. The CDR3 DNA reads TGTGCCAGCAGCTTAACAGGGACGGACTACGAGCAGTACTTC. Using reference TRBV7-6 and TRBJ2-7 for the parts outside the CDR3, the full variable domain is GAGVSQSPRYKVTKRGQDVALRCDPISGHVSLYWYRQALGQGPEFLTYFNYEAQQDKSGLPNDRFSAERPEGSISTLTIQRTEQRDSAMYRCASSLTGTDYEQYFGPGTRLTVT.

This clone was observed a single time. The chain couples TRBV4-3 to TRBJ2-7; 14 bases agree with TRBD2. CDR1 is LGHNA and CDR2 is YSLEER in the germline V gene. The CDR3 sequence is 17 residues long. With 2 bases clipped from V and 6 bases from J, the junction kept 9 bases outside the gene matches. The CDR3 DNA reads TGCGCCAGCAGCCAAAGACTAGCGGGAGGGCCGGAGATCGAGCAGTACTTC. The encoded protein is CASSQRLAGGPEIEQYF.

CDR3 DNA: TGTGCCAGCAGCTTAGCTCAGGGGGCCCTCGAGCAGTACTTC. It yields the protein CASSLAQGALEQYF. The gene calls are TRBV11-3 and TRBJ2-7, with TRBD1 matching 8 bases. Trimming at V came to 1 base and at J to 6 bases, leaving 5 bases not matched to a gene. The CDR3 contains 14 residues. The germline gives CDR1 SGHNT, CDR2 YENEEA.

V gene TRBV4-1 combines with J gene TRBJ1-2; the D is unclear. With 1 base removed from V and 7 bases from J, the gap between germline ends came to 19 bases. The V gene's germline CDR1 is MGHRA and CDR2 YSYEKL. The CDR3 has 16 residues. The CDR3 loop reads CASSQGFRGRLGGYTF. The CDR3 nucleotides read TGCGCCAGCAGCCAAGGTTTCCGGGGAAGATTGGGTGGCTACACCTTC.